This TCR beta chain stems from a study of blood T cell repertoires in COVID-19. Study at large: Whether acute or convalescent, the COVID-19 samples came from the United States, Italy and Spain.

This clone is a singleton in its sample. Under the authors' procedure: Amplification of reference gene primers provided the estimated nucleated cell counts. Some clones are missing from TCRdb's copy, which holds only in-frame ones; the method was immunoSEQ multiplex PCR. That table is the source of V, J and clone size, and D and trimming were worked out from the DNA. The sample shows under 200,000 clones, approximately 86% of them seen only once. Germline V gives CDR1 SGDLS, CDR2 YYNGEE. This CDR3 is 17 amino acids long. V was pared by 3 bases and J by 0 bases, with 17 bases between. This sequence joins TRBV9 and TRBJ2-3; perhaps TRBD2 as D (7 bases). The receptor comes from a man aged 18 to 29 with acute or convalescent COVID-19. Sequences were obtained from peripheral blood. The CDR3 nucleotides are TGTGCCAGCAGCGAGGGCCCTGGGGGGGCCAGCACAGATACGCAGTATTTT. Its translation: CASSEGPGGASTDTQYF.